This T cell receptor (beta chain) was captured by sequencing in a study of T cell responses to AZD1222 COVID-19 vaccine. Study results and limitations: Among the donors, most were white British and more were female, and clonal diversity was possibly underestimated.

The data were produced by immunoSEQ multiplex PCR, yet TCRdb's version contains in-frame clones alone and is incomplete. Seen here are around 200,000 clones, 85% to 95% observed once, and the top ten hold 1%. A note on this clone: Its antigen is unknown.

Germline V gene data show CDR1 as SGHTA and CDR2 as FQGNSA. This CDR3 contains 17 residues. Trimming cost V 1 base and J 4 bases; bases outside gene matches: 11. Sequencing was performed on peripheral blood, taken 28 days after the second dose of the MenACWY control vaccine. This clonotype was sampled from an adult who received the MenACWY meningococcal vaccine as a control. The V call is TRBV7-2, the J call TRBJ2-3, with 7 bases identical to TRBD2. The CDR3 is CASSLGKRGLWSDTQYF. Here the CDR3 DNA reads TGTGCCAGCAGCTTAGGCAAGCGGGGCCTATGGTCAGATACGCAGTATTTT.